Below, 12 T cell receptor beta chains from the same sample are listed, as sequenced in a study of shared clonotypes between healthy human individuals. TCRdb keeps only in-frame clones here, not all; method: immunoSEQ multiplex PCR. This sample has 550,000 to 700,000 clones, with roughly 73% found just once. The sample was memory CD4+ T cells sorted from blood. Subset in this sample: CD45RA-negative fraction. All receptors come from a young woman in good health.

The V gene is TRBV2, the J gene TRBJ2-7; 12 bases fit TRBD2. CDR1 SNHLY and CDR2 FYNNEI come from the germline V gene. V trimming: 8 bases; J trimming: 4 bases; junction bases outside the gene matches: 6. The CDR3 is 14 residues long. The CDR3 DNA reads TGTGCCAGCCGGTCTAGCGGGAGGGGGTACGAGCAGTACTTC. Encoded protein: CASRSSGRGYEQYF.

This clone was counted between two and nine times. At the DNA level, this CDR3 is encoded by other sequences in the same sample as well. This sequence joins TRBV2 and TRBJ1-4; D is uncertain. Germline lookup yields CDR1 SNHLY and CDR2 FYNNEI. V lost 4 bases to trimming and J lost 4 bases, with 4 bases between them. The CDR3 extends over 12 amino acids. The CDR3 coding sequence is TGTGCCAGCAGTGGGGTTAATGAAAAACTGTTTTTT. This codes for CASSGVNEKLFF.

This clone was seen more than once but under ten times. The gene calls are TRBV27 and TRBJ2-7; TRBD2 agrees at 7 bases. The CDR3 length is 16 residues. Trimming at V came to 5 bases and at J to 0 bases, leaving 10 bases not matched to a gene. Germline CDR1 is MNHEY and CDR2 is SMNVEV (reference sequence). The CDR3 loop reads CASSPLPSGSSYEQYF. The CDR3, as DNA: TGTGCCAGCAGTCCCTTACCTAGCGGTAGCTCCTACGAGCAGTACTTC.

This clone was seen at least ten times. The chain recombines TRBV30 with TRBJ2-3, with 9 positions matching TRBD1. V gave up 0 bases and J gave up 6 bases; unmatched junction bases: 7. The CDR3 has 15 residues. Germline-derived CDR1 and CDR2 are GTSNPN and SVGIG (reference sequence). The CDR3 DNA sequence: TGTGCCTGGAGTGTTAGGGGACAGGGAGCCGATACGCAGTATTTT. This translates into CAWSVRGQGADTQYF.

This chain uses TRBV9 with TRBJ2-2; 11 nucleotides align to TRBD1. Germline assignment: CDR1 SGDLS and CDR2 YYNGEE. Losses at the gene ends were 0 bases for V and 4 bases for J; bases not matched to a gene: 11. CDR3 size: 19 residues. CDR3: CASSVATGIGTGGTGELFF. The CDR3 DNA is TGTGCCAGCAGCGTAGCTACAGGGATTGGGACAGGGGGCACCGGGGAGCTGTTTTTT.

This clone was seen at least ten times. This sequence joins TRBV7-2 and TRBJ2-1; no definite D call. Germline values: CDR1 SGHTA, CDR2 FQGNSA. This CDR3 region has 13 residues. Trimming stripped 5 bases from V and 7 bases from J, with 12 bases between. CDR3 sequence: CASSLQVGNEQFF. The CDR3, as DNA: TGTGCCAGCAGCCTCCAAGTGGGGAATGAGCAGTTCTTC.

The rearrangement joins TRBV6-1 to TRBJ2-3; D is uncertain. CDR1 and CDR2 (germline): MNHNS, SASEGT. The CDR3 is 12 amino acids. The germline V and J ends were trimmed by 1 base and 6 bases, with 5 bases remaining between them. The CDR3 loop is CASSEGWDTQYF. For the CDR3, the DNA is TGTGCCAGCAGTGAAGGGTGGGATACGCAGTATTTT.

The V gene is TRBV28, the J gene TRBJ1-2, with TRBD1 as a possible D gene (5 bases). CDR3 size: 17 residues. Trimming removed 5 bases from V and 5 bases from J, with 24 bases in between. Germline loops: CDR1 MDHEN, CDR2 SYDVKM. CDR3: CASSPTPGRTIEYGYTF. DNA for the CDR3: TGTGCCAGCAGTCCCACTCCGGGACGGACTATTGAGTATGGCTACACCTTC.

The table lists this clone with a few counts. The chain employs TRBV28 and TRBJ1-1; 8 bases fit TRBD1. The CDR3 spans 15 residues. With V trimmed by 5 bases and J by 3 bases, 8 bases remained unmatched. Looked up from germline, CDR1 is MDHEN and CDR2 is SYDVKM. CDR3 nucleotide sequence: TGTGCCAGCAGTCCCGCCTCAGGGGGCTACACTGAAGCTTTCTTT. Amino acid sequence: CASSPASGGYTEAFF. Full variable domain (rest looked up from reference TRBV28 and TRBJ1-1): DVKVTQSSRYLVKRTGEKVFLECVQDMDHENMFWYRQDPGLGLRLIYFSYDVKMKEKGDIPEGYSVSREKKERFSLILESASTNQTSMYLCASSPASGGYTEAFFGQGTRLTVV.

J is TRBJ1-3 and V is TRBV11-2; TRBD1 is a possible D gene (5 bases). The ends were cut back, 5 bases at V and 3 bases at J, with 8 bases in the middle. This CDR3 is 13 amino acids long. The V gene's germline CDR1 is SGHAT and CDR2 FQNNGV. In DNA, the CDR3 is TGTGCCAGCAGCGGCGACAGTGGAAACACCATATATTTT. The encoded protein is CASSGDSGNTIYF.

The chain is built from TRBV29-1 and TRBJ2-7, with D uncertain. The CDR3 contains 13 residues. Germline values: CDR1 SQVTM, CDR2 ANQGSEA. V shed 6 bases and J shed 2 bases, with 14 bases lying between them. The CDR3 nucleotides are TGCAGCGTACGCAGTGAGCTTACCTACGAGCAGTACTTC. Protein sequence: CSVRSELTYEQYF.

The chain employs TRBV27 and TRBJ2-4, with 11 positions matching TRBD2. J was trimmed by 0 bases and V by 3 bases; bases with no gene match: 4. The CDR3 runs 17 residues. The germline gives CDR1 MNHEY, CDR2 SMNVEV (reference sequence). In DNA form, the CDR3 reads TGTGCCAGCAGTTTGGCTAGCGGGGGGCTAGCCAAAAACATTCAGTACTTC. The encoded protein is CASSLASGGLAKNIQYF.